This T cell receptor (beta chain) was identified in a study of Ad26.COV2.S vaccination and SARS-CoV-2 variants. The CDR3 contains 15 residues. Trimming stripped 4 bases from V and 2 bases from J, with 13 bases between. Germline values: CDR1 LGHDT, CDR2 YNNKEL (reference sequence). Treatment described: over 15 received Ad26.COV2.S at low or high dose, single or two shots; several received placebo; per-sample allocation not given. The study sampled participants on day 63 after the first vaccine or placebo injection. Here immunoSEQ multiplex PCR was the method, and the copy in TCRdb shows in-frame clones only, minus some. This table holds roughly 500,000 clones, around 88% found once.

The TCR was taken from a person between 18 and 65 years old who received the Ad26.COV2.S COVID-19 vaccine or a placebo. V gene TRBV3-1 (or the pseudogene TRBV3-2) combines with J gene TRBJ2-3; D is uncertain. The sample here was peripheral blood, taken in a trial of Ad26.COV2.S vaccine versus placebo. The CDR3 nucleotides read TGTGCCAGCAGCCGTTTGGGCCTTAACACAGATACGCAGTATTTT. As protein: CASSRLGLNTDTQYF.